The rows below give T cell receptor beta chains drawn from one sample of a study of blood T cell repertoires in COVID-19. TCRdb keeps only in-frame clones here, not all; method: immunoSEQ multiplex PCR. Of over 90,000 clones in the sample, approximately 86% were seen once. The sequencing sample was made of peripheral blood. The receptors derive from a woman in her forties or fifties with COVID-19, enrolled during active disease. CDR3s include the opening cysteine and the closing phenylalanine or tryptophan. A D gene is named only where the DNA matches it firmly. The size entry is marked missing in some rows and otherwise reads once, few, many or a size class.

size,J,V,D,DNA,CDR3
once,TRBJ2-7,TRBV4-1,TRBD1,TGCGCCACTGGGACAGGGGCTGACTACGAGCAGTACTTC,CATGTGADYEQYF
NA,TRBJ2-5,TRBV18,TRBD2,TGTGCCAGCTCACCACCGGGACTAGGGGTACAAGAGACCCAGTACTTC,CASSPPGLGVQETQYF
NA,TRBJ2-1,TRBV7-2,TRBD2,TGTGCCAGCAGCTTGGGGGGGTCCTACAATGAGCAGTTCTTC,CASSLGGSYNEQFF
once,TRBJ1-2,TRBV5-6,TRBD1,TGTGCCAGCAGCGTCCGGGACAGGGTCTATGGCTACACCTTC,CASSVRDRVYGYTF
NA,TRBJ1-4,TRBV30,NA,TGTGCCTGGAGTGCCGCAGAAGAAAAACTGTTTTTT,CAWSAAEEKLFF
NA,TRBJ2-2,TRBV12-5,NA,TGTGCTAGTGGTTCTCCCAACACCGGGGAGCTGTTTTTT,CASGSPNTGELFF
NA,TRBJ1-4,TRBV5-1,TRBD1,TGCGCCAGCAAGTCGGACAGGGACGAAAAACTGTTTTTT,CASKSDRDEKLFF
NA,TRBJ2-3,TRBV5-1,NA,TGCGCCAGCAACGTGGACAGCCTCTTGGGCACAGATACGCAGTATTTT,CASNVDSLLGTDTQYF
NA,TRBJ2-2,TRBV7-3,NA,TGTGCCAGCAGCTTAAGGGGGCCGGGCACCGGGGAGCTGTTTTTT,CASSLRGPGTGELFF
NA,TRBJ1-6,TRBV10-3,NA,TGTGCCATCAGTGATCGGGATTTAAGCTCCTATAATTCACCCCTCCACTTT,CAISDRDLSSYNSPLHF
once,TRBJ1-5,TRBV2,TRBD1,TGTGCCAGCAGCACCGGGACAGGGGTTCAGCCCCAGCATTTT,CASSTGTGVQPQHF
NA,TRBJ1-1,TRBV4-1,NA,TGCGCCAGCAGCCAACAACAGGGTAAGAACACTGAAGCTTTCTTT,CASSQQQGKNTEAFF
NA,TRBJ2-3,TRBV2,TRBD2,TGTGCCAGCAGTGAAATTAGCGGGGGCGCAGATACGCAGTATTTT,CASSEISGGADTQYF
NA,TRBJ2-3,TRBV4-1,NA,TGCGCCAGCAGACAGCATATGACAGGAATGGAGGAGTATTTT,CASRQHMTGMEEYF
once,TRBJ1-3,TRBV10-3,TRBD1,TGTGCCATCAGGAAGGGACAGGGAGTAGACACCATATATTTT,CAIRKGQGVDTIYF
NA,TRBJ2-5,TRBV9,TRBD2,TGTGCCAGCAGCGGACTAGCGGGGGGGCAAGAGACCCAGTACTTC,CASSGLAGGQETQYF
NA,TRBJ1-1,TRBV6-5,NA,TGTGCCAGCACCAACTATTTGACAGGGAACACTGAAGCTTTCTTT,CASTNYLTGNTEAFF
NA,TRBJ2-2,TRBV5-4,NA,TGTGCCAGCATGGTTAAAGCGGCGCCCACCGGGGAGCTGTTTTTT,CASMVKAAPTGELFF
NA,TRBJ2-5,TRBV28,TRBD2,TGTGCCAGCAGTCGACTAGCGGGGGGGCAGACCCAGTACTTC,CASSRLAGGQTQYF
once,TRBJ1-1,TRBV11-3,NA,TGTGCCAGCAGCTTCAACAAGAACACTGAAGCTTTCTTT,CASSFNKNTEAFF
NA,TRBJ2-1,TRBV5-6,TRBD1,TGTGCCAGCAGCTGGTCAGGGGGTTTCACCTACAATGAGCAGTTCTTC,CASSWSGGFTYNEQFF
NA,TRBJ1-6,TRBV4-2,NA,TGTGCCAGCAGCCAAGACAGGGGATCTTCACCCCTCCACTTT,CASSQDRGSSPLHF
once,TRBJ2-1,TRBV19,TRBD2,TGTGCCAGTACCCTACGGGAGGGAAATGAGCAGTTCTTC,CASTLREGNEQFF
NA,TRBJ2-6,TRBV7-9,TRBD1,TGTGCCAGCAGCTTAGTGGCAGGGGGCACAGGGGCCAACGTCCTGACTTTC,CASSLVAGGTGANVLTF
NA,TRBJ2-1,TRBV9,TRBD2,TGTGCCAGCAGCGTGTTCCCTAGCGGGGGGGCAGAAAATGAGCAGTTCTTC,CASSVFPSGGAENEQFF
NA,TRBJ1-1,TRBV18,NA,TGTGCCAGCTCGCAGGTCTCTGAAGCTTTCTTT,CASSQVSEAFF
once,TRBJ2-1,TRBV3-1/TRBV3-2,NA,TGTGCCAGCAGCCAAGCGAATGAGCAGTTCTTC,CASSQANEQFF
NA,TRBJ2-2,TRBV3-1/TRBV3-2,TRBD2,TGTGCCAGCAGCCAAGATCCCCGACTAGCGGGGAACACCGGGGAGCTGTTTTTT,CASSQDPRLAGNTGELFF
NA,TRBJ1-1,TRBV28,NA,TGTGCCAGCAGAATCAGGGACACTGAAGCTTTCTTT,CASRIRDTEAFF
NA,TRBJ1-6,TRBV5-1,TRBD1,TGCGCCAGCAGCTTGGCTTCCAAGGGACAGGGTAATTCACCCCTCCACTTT,CASSLASKGQGNSPLHF
NA,TRBJ1-2,TRBV7-9,NA,TGTGCCAGCAGCTTAGCGGGCGTGAACTATGGCTACACCTTC,CASSLAGVNYGYTF
NA,TRBJ1-1,TRBV11-1,NA,TGTGCCAGCAGTTCCGGGACTGCCTTGATGAACACTGAAGCTTTCTTT,CASSSGTALMNTEAFF
NA,TRBJ2-5,TRBV7-3,TRBD1,TGTGCCAGCAGCCTTCGGACAGGGGCGAATCAAGAGACCCAGTACTTC,CASSLRTGANQETQYF
NA,TRBJ2-3,TRBV15,TRBD2,TGTGCCACCAGCAGACTCGCGGGGGGGCATGAAGATACGCAGTATTTT,CATSRLAGGHEDTQYF
NA,TRBJ1-2,TRBV6-5,NA,TGTGCCAGCAGTACCGACAGGAGCTATGGCTACACCTTC,CASSTDRSYGYTF
few,TRBJ1-2,TRBV12-3/TRBV12-4,NA,TGTGCCAGCAGTTGGAGCTATGGCTACACCTTC,CASSWSYGYTF
few,TRBJ2-7,TRBV10-3,TRBD2,TGTGCCATCAGTGAGTGGGCGGGGGACCAGTACTTC,CAISEWAGDQYF
NA,TRBJ2-7,TRBV5-1,TRBD2,TGCGCCAGCAGCTTGTCAACTAGCGGGGGGGCAGGATACGAGCAGTACTTC,CASSLSTSGGAGYEQYF
NA,TRBJ1-1,TRBV27,TRBD1,TGTGCCAGCAGTTTATGGGAGGGACAGGGCGCTTTCTTT,CASSLWEGQGAFF
NA,TRBJ2-7,TRBV18,NA,TGTGCCAGCTCACTCCGGCGAGGTGAGCAGTACTTC,CASSLRRGEQYF
once,TRBJ2-3,TRBV19,NA,TGTGCCAGTAGTCCACGGTTAGTGTCGAGCACAGATACGCAGTATTTT,CASSPRLVSSTDTQYF
NA,TRBJ2-5,TRBV18,TRBD1,TGTGCCAGCTCGTCGGGACAGGGGGAGACCCAGTACTTC,CASSSGQGETQYF
NA,TRBJ1-5,TRBV3-1/TRBV3-2,NA,TGTGCCAGCAGCCAAGAAGGGCCCGCTGGGGGCGATCAGCCCCAGCATTTT,CASSQEGPAGGDQPQHF
NA,TRBJ2-1,TRBV5-1,NA,TGCGCCAGCAGCTTGGGGGACATAGAGCAGTTCTTC,CASSLGDIEQFF
NA,TRBJ1-2,TRBV6-1,NA,TGTGCCAGCAGTGAAGAGGTCCGGGTTTATGGCTACACCTTC,CASSEEVRVYGYTF
NA,TRBJ1-5,TRBV28,TRBD1,TGTGCCAGCAGCCTAGGGACAGGGCGGATCAATCAGCCCCAGCATTTT,CASSLGTGRINQPQHF
NA,TRBJ1-5,TRBV19,NA,TGTGCCAGTAGTATAAGGGACAACGTTAAAAATCAGCCCCAGCATTTT,CASSIRDNVKNQPQHF
NA,TRBJ2-3,TRBV12-1,NA,TGTGCCAGCAGCTTCTTACCTGCTAGCGGGGGCACAGATACGCAGTATTTT,CASSFLPASGGTDTQYF
NA,TRBJ2-7,TRBV27,TRBD2,TGTGCCAGCAGTTTACGCGGGGGGGGCTTCTACGAGCAGTACTTC,CASSLRGGGFYEQYF
NA,TRBJ2-4,TRBV19,TRBD2,TGTGCCAGTAGTATAGTGGGGACTAGCGGTAAAAACATTCAGTACTTC,CASSIVGTSGKNIQYF
few,TRBJ2-1,TRBV19,NA,TGTGCCAGTAGTATGGGCTCGGGGAGTGAGCAGTTCTTC,CASSMGSGSEQFF